Here is one T cell receptor beta chain with its context. In this sample, this clone turned up once. There is no known antigen for this receptor. No qualities accompany the bases; no much larger clone lies one base away. This specimen comes from a study of early stage breast cancer tumors (dated by TCRdb to about 2017). About the investigation overall: Of the roughly 16 invasive breast tumors, twelve were found to be estrogen receptor-positive, progesterone receptor-positive and HER2-negative. The average read coverage per sample was approximately 10-fold. Across all samples, 2,700,000 or so templates representing roughly 1 million unique clonotypes were detected. Of the roughly 12 ER+/PR+/HER2- tumors, eight were classified as invasive ductal carcinomas and four as invasive lobular carcinomas.

What the study reported, not specific to this receptor: Compared with adjacent normal breast tissue, tumors had higher clonality and roughly 2.5-fold greater T cell density. Chain pairing and functional markers such as CD4, CD8 and FOXP3 were missed by bulk genomic DNA sequencing of unsorted cells. Enriched TCRB sequences shared across patients were mostly commonly generated sequences, unlikely to play an important role in the tumor microenvironment. Analysis by tumor subtype was prevented by the small cohort size. Greater similarity was observed between blood and normal breast repertoires than between blood and tumor repertoires, and tumor was distinguished from normal in about 90% of the 16 patients when each tissue was compared with blood.

Each sample was amplified in two independent genomic DNA replicates, using 0.5 to 0.65 ug for blood and approximately 1.6 ug for tumor or normal breast. Following the manufacturer's instructions, the ImmunoSeq Intro kit was used to carry out TCRB sequencing on genomic DNA. Multiplex PCR was run for 31 cycles using proprietary primers and spike-in control sequences for absolute quantification. An 87-bp fragment spanning the CDR3 and flanking V and J genes was sequenced with single-end 150-bp reads. Each lane of an Illumina MiSeq using version 3.0 chemistry carried seven multiplexed samples, with two replicates per sample. Turning to the authors' computational methods: Raw data were processed with the vendor's proprietary pipeline, and both replicates were merged into a single result per sample. A clonotype was defined as productive rearrangements that share the same V-gene family, CDR3 amino acid sequence and J-gene segment. To compute clonality, the normalized Shannon entropy (Pielou evenness) of TCRB abundances was subtracted from 1. T cell density was estimated by dividing total templates by the number of input cells inferred from the DNA input amount. Recon with default parameters was used to estimate total repertoire diversity and clonality. Clonotypes with over 0.1% abundance in tumor and at least 32-fold higher abundance in tumor than in normal breast were defined as tumor-enriched. The table was pulled from immuneACCESS by TCRdb, which kept in-frame rearrangements only. Such tables lose some clones; where checked, under half of the loss comes from unresolved V genes, and the rest has no known cause. Clone size and the V and J calls come from that table; the DNA yielded D and trimming. This sample is represented by roughly 60,000 clones; more than 60% of them were singletons. The ten top clones hold roughly 3.5% of the sample.

The study profiled bulk TCR beta-chain repertoires in matched peripheral blood, tumor and adjacent normal breast tissue taken from some 17 patients with early-stage breast cancer. Before surgery, about 5-10 mL of whole blood was collected into EDTA tubes and then processed within 2 hours. Peripheral blood mononuclear cells were isolated by Ficoll-Paque centrifugation in SepMate-50 tubes. For storage in liquid nitrogen, PBMCs were cryopreserved as aliquots of roughly 2 to 4 million cells in about 90% FBS with 10% DMSO. The Qiagen AllPrep DNA/RNA Mini kit was used for genomic DNA extraction. Material: blood. The sequence came from a person aged 25 to 45 with breast cancer.

The CDR3 protein: CASSLNSGSFNEQYF. Here is the DNA: TGTGCCAGCAGCTTGAATAGCGGGAGTTTTAACGAGCAGTACTTC. The receptor chain draws on TRBV7-2 and TRBJ2-7; the junction holds 9 bases that match TRBD2. V and J are trimmed by 3 bases and 5 bases, and the gene matches miss 8 bases of the junction. Looking up the germline V gene yields CDR1 SGHTA and CDR2 FQGNSA. From cysteine to phenylalanine, the CDR3 is 15 amino acids long. The DNA shown is the 45-base CDR3, in frame from base 1. The full variable domain, with segments outside the CDR3 supplied by the reference TRBV7-2 and TRBJ2-7 proteins, appears as GAGVSQSPSNKVTEKGKDVELRCDPISGHTALYWYRQSLGQGLEFLIYFQGNSAPDKSGLPSDRFSAERTGGSVSTLTIQRTQQEDSAVYLCASSLNSGSFNEQYFGPGTRLTVT.